Listed here is a single TCR beta chain. Produced via immunoSEQ multiplex PCR; TCRdb's table is partial and in-frame only. The sample lists some 66,000 clones; 90% to 95% were seen once. This specimen belongs to a study of T cell changes during pregnancy in multiple sclerosis. The V gene's germline CDR1 is WNHNN and CDR2 SYGVQD (reference sequence). The V end was cut by 3 bases, the J end by 7 bases, with 16 bases between. The CDR3 loop spans 15 amino acids. V is TRBV10-1 and J is TRBJ2-1, with D tentatively TRBD1 (6 bases). The source is a female donor with multiple sclerosis, enrolled in a pregnancy study. Sample: CD8+ T cells from peripheral blood mononuclear cells, taken before pregnancy. The DNA of the CDR3 is TGCGCCAGCAGTGAAGGTTGGGGGCGGTCGAATGAGCAGTTCTTC. Its translation: CASSEGWGRSNEQFF.